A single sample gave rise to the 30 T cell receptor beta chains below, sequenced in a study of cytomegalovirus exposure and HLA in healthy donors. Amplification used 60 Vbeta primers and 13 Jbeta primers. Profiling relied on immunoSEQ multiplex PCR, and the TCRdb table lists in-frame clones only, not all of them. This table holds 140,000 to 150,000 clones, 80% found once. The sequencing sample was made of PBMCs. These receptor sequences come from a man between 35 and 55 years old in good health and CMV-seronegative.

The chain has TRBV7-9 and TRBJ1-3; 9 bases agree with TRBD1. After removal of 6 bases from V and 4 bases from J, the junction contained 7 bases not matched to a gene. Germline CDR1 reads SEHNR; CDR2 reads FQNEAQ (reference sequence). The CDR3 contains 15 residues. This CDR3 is CASRTGTGKGNTIYF. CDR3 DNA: TGTGCCAGCAGAACAGGGACAGGGAAGGGAAACACCATATATTTT. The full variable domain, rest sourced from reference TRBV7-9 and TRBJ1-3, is DTGVSQNPRHKITKRGQNVTFRCDPISEHNRLYWYRQTLGQGPEFLTYFQNEAQLEKSRLLSDRFSAERPKGSFSTLEIQRTEQGDSAMYLCASRTGTGKGNTIYFGEGSWLTVV.

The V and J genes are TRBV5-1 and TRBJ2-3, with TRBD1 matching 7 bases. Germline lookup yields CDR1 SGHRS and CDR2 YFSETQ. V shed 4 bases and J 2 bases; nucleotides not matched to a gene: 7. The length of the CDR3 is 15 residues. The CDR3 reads CASSLRTGVTDTQYF. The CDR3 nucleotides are TGCGCCAGCAGCCTAAGGACAGGAGTCACAGATACGCAGTATTTT.

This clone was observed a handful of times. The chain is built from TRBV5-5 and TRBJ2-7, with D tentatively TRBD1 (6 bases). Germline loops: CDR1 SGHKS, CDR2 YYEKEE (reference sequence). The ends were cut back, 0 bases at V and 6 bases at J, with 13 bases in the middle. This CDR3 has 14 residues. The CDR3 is CASSLGQGQFEQYF. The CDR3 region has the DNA TGTGCCAGCAGCTTGGGCCAGGGGCAGTTCGAGCAGTACTTC.

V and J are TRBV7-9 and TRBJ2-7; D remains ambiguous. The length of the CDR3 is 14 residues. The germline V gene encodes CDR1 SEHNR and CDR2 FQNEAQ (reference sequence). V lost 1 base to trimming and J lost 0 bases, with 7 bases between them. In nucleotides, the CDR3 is TGTGCCAGCAGCTTAGGGCCAGGCTCCTACGAGCAGTACTTC. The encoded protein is CASSLGPGSYEQYF.

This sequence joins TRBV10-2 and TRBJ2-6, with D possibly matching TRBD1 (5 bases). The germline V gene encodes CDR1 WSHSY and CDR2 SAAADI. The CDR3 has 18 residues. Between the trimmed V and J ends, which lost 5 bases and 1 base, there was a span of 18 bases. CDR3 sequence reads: CASSIDSVRRSGANVLTF. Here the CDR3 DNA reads TGCGCCAGCAGTATAGACAGCGTCCGACGTTCTGGGGCCAACGTCCTGACTTTC.

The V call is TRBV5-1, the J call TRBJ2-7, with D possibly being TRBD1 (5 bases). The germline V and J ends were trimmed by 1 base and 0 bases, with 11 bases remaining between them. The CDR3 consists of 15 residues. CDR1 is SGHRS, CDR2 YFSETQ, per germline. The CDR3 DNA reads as TGCGCCAGCAGCTTGTCCGACAGAAACTCCTACGAGCAGTACTTC. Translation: CASSLSDRNSYEQYF.

The CDR3 here is CASSYDSSGNTIYF. The DNA of the CDR3 is TGTGCCAGCAGCTACGACAGCTCTGGAAACACCATATATTTT. The chain links TRBV7-8 to TRBJ1-3; a possible D gene is TRBD1 (5 bases). There are 14 residues in the CDR3. CDR1 SGHVS and CDR2 FQNEAQ come from the germline V gene. The V gene lost 4 bases and the J gene lost 0 bases, with 7 bases spanning the gap.

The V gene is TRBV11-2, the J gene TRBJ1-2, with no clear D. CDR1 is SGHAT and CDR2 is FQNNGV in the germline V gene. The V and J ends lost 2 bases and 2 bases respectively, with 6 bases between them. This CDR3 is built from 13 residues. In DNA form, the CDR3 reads TGTGCCAGCAGCTTACTTCTGAACTATGGCTACACCTTC. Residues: CASSLLLNYGYTF.

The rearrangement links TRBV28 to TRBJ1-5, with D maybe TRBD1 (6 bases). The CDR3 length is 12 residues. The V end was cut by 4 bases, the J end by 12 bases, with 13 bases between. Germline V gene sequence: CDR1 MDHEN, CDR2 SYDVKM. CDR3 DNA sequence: TGTGCCAGCAGTTGGGGGCGTCAGGTCCAGCATTTT. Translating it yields CASSWGRQVQHF.

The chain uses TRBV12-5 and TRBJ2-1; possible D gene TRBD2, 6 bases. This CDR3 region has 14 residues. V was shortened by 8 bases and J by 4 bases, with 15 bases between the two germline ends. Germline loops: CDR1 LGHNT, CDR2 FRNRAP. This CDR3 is CASRRALVYNEQFF. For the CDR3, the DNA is TGTGCTAGTCGGAGGGCCCTTGTATACAATGAGCAGTTCTTC.

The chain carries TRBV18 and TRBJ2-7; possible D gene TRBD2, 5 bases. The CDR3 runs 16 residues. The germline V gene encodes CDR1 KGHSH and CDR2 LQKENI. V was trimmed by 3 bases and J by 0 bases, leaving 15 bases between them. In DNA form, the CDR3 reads TGTGCCAGCTCACCCACGGTGAGGGCGAGCTCCTACGAGCAGTACTTC. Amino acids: CASSPTVRASSYEQYF.

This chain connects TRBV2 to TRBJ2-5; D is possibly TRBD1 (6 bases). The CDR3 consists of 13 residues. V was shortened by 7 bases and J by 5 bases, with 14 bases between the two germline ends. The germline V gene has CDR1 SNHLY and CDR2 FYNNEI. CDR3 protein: CASTRTERETQYF. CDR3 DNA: TGTGCCAGCACCCGGACAGAACGGGAGACCCAGTACTTC.

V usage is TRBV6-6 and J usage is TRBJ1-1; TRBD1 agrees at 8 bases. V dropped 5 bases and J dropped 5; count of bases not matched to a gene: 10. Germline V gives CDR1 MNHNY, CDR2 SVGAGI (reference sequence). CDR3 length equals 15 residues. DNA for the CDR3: TGTGCCAGCAGTGGACCCAGGGGGCTTGCGACTGAAGCTTTCTTT. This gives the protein CASSGPRGLATEAFF.

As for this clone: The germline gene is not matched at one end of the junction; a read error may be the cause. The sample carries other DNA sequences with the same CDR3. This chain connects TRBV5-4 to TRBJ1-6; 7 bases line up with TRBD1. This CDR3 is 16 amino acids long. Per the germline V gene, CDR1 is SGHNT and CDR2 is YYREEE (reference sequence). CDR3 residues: CASSLSGGKYNSPLHF. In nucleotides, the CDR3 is TGTGCCAGCAGCTTATCAGGGGGTAAATATAATTCCCCCCTCCACTTT.

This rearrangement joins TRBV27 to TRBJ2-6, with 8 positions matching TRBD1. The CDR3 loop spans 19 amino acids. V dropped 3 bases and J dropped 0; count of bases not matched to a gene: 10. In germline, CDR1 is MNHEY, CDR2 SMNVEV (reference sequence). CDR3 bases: TGTGCCAGCAGTTTTGACAGGGGACCCCCTCTCTCTGGGGCCAACGTCCTGACTTTC. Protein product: CASSFDRGPPLSGANVLTF.

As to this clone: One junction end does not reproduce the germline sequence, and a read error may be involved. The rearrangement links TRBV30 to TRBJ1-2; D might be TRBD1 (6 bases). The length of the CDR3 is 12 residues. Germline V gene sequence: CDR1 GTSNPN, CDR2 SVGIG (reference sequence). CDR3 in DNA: TGTGCCTGGAAGCCACTAGGGGGAGCTGTTCACTTC. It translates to CAWKPLGGAVHF.

Written as DNA, the CDR3 is TGCGCCAGCAGCTCGCCCCGACAGGGGACTGGAGAGACCCAGTACTTC. Translated: CASSSPRQGTGETQYF. This rearrangement joins TRBV5-1 to TRBJ2-5; 8 bases line up with TRBD1. V lost 3 bases, J lost 4 bases, and 11 bases stayed unmatched. CDR3 length: 16 amino acids. Per germline, CDR1 SGHRS and CDR2 YFSETQ.

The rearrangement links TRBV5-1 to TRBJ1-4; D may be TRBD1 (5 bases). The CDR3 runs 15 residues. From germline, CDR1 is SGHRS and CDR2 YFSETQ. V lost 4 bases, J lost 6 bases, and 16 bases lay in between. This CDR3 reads CASSRPAGGDEKLFF. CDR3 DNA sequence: TGCGCCAGCAGCCGGCCAGCGGGGGGGGATGAAAAACTGTTTTTT.

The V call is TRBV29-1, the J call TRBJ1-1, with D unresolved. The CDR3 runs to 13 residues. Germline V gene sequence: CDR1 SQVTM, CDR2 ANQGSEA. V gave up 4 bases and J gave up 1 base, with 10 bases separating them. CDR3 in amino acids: CSVGGGGNTEAFF. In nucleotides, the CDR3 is TGCAGCGTTGGGGGAGGAGGGAACACTGAAGCTTTCTTT.

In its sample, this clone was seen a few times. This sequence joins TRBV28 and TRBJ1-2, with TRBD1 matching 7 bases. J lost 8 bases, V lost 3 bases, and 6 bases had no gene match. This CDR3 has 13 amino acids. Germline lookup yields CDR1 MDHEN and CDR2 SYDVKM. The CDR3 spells CASSLTGTSGYTF. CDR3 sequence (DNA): TGTGCCAGCAGTTTGACAGGGACAAGCGGCTACACCTTC.

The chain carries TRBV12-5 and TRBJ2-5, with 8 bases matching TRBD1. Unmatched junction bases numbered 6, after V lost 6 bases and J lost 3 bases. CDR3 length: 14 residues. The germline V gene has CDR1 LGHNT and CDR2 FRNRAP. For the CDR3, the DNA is TGTGCTAGTGGCCTCGGACAGGGAAAAGAGACCCAGTACTTC. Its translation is CASGLGQGKETQYF. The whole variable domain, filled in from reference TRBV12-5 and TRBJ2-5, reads DARVTQTPRHKVTEMGQEVTMRCQPILGHNTVFWYRQTMMQGLELLAYFRNRAPLDDSGMPKDRFSAEMPDATLATLKIQPSEPRDSAVYFCASGLGQGKETQYFGPGTRLLVL.

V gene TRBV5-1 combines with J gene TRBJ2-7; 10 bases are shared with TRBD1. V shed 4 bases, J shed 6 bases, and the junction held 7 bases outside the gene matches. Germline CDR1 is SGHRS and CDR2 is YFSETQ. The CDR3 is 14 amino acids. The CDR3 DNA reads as TGCGCCAGCAGCGTGACAGGGGGCGGCGGCGAGCAGTACTTC. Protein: CASSVTGGGGEQYF.

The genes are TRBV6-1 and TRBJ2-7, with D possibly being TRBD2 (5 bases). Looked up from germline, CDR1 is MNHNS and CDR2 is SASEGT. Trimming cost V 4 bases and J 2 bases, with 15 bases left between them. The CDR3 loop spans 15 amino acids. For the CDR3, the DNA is TGTGCCAGCAGTGTAATACGGGGAGCTACCTACGAGCAGTACTTC. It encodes CASSVIRGATYEQYF.

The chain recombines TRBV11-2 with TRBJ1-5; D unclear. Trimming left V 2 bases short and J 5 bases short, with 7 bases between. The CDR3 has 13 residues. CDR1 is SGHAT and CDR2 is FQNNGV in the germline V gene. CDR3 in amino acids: CASSLTDYQPQHF. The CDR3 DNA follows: TGTGCCAGCAGCTTAACAGATTATCAGCCCCAGCATTTT.

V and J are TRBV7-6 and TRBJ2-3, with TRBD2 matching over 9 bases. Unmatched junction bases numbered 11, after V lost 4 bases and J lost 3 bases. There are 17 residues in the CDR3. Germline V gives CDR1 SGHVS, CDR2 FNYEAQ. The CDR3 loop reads CASSSMGGGAGTDTQYF. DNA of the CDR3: TGTGCCAGCAGCTCCATGGGCGGGGGGGCCGGAACAGATACGCAGTATTTT.

The CDR3 sequence: CASTSAGTGYQETQYF. The DNA for the CDR3 is TGTGCCAGTACCTCCGCCGGGACAGGGTACCAAGAGACCCAGTACTTC. This chain connects TRBV19 to TRBJ2-5, with TRBD1 matching over 9 bases. V was clipped by 7 bases and J by 0 bases; unmatched bases: 9. The germline CDR1 and CDR2 sequences are LNHDA and SQIVND (reference sequence). CDR3 length: 16 residues.

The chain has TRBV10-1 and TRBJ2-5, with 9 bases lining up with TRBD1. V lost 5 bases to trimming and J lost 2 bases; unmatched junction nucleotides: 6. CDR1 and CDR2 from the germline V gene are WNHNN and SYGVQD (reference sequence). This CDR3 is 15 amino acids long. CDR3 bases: TGCGCCAGCAGTCGCCTCGGGACAGGGCAAGAGACCCAGTACTTC. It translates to CASSRLGTGQETQYF.

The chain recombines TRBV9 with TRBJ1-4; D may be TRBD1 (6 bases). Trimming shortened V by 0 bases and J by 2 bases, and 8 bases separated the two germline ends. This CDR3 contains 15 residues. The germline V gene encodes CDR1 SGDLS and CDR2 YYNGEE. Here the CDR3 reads CASSVVGATNEKLFF. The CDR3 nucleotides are TGTGCCAGCAGCGTAGTGGGGGCCACTAATGAAAAACTGTTTTTT.

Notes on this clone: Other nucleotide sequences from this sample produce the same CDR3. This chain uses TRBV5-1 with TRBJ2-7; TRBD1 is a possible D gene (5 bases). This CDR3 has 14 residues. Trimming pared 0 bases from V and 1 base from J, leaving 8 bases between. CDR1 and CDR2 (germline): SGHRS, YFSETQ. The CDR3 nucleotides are TGCGCCAGCAGCTTGGGACAGTCTTCCTACGAGCAGTACTTC. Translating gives CASSLGQSSYEQYF.

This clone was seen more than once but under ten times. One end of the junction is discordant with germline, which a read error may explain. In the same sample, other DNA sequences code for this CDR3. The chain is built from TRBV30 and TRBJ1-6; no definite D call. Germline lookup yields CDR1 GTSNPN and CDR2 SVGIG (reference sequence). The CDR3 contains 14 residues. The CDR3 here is CAWSVPQYNSPLHF. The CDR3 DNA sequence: TGTGCCTGGAGTGTACCACAATATAATTCCCCCCTCCACTTT.